This entry features one T cell receptor (beta chain) sequence. Its antigen is unidentified. A read error is possible here, since a much larger clone lies one base away. The CDR3 ends on some other residue instead of the conserved phenylalanine or tryptophan, so this is likely a read error. In the authors' workflow: Variation in CDR3 across clinicopathological groups served as the basis for constructing a distant-metastasis classifier in papillary thyroid cancer. TCRdb redid the clone calls on the PCR reads using MiXCR. The V and J calls shown here were made by TCRdb, not taken from the authors' results. The sample carries some 26,000 clones, 3.5% to 4% recorded once. Ahead of thyroid surgery, no patient had received treatment of any kind. The data were obtained in a study of metastatic and nonmetastatic thyroid tumors. The overall study: Repertoire data that came from the blood and tumor or nodule tissue of malignant and benign thyroid patients were compared. Study-level points and caveats: Significantly greater TCR beta diversity was reportedly found in malignant thyroid tumors than in benign nodules (in blood and tumor).

The CDR3 contains 11 residues. In germline, CDR1 is SNHLY, CDR2 FYNNEI. The V gene lost 9 bases and the J gene lost 12 bases, with 12 bases spanning the gap. V is TRBV2 and J is TRBJ2-6; TRBD1 is a possible D gene (6 bases). Sequencing was carried out using blood. The TCR comes from a male donor with papillary thyroid cancer or a benign thyroid nodule (not recorded which). Some clones in this sample may be carry-over from other donors' samples. Here the CDR3 DNA reads TGTGCCAGGCGTCAGGGGACCGTCCTGACTCTC. This codes for CARRQGTVLTL.